This T cell receptor beta chain was identified during a study of T-cell memory formation after mild COVID-19 listed by TCRdb under 2021. For the wider study: Most TCR sequence clusters were specific to one of the two donors. Longitudinal TCRalpha and TCRbeta repertoire sequencing tracked T-cell clones expanding and contracting after mild COVID-19 in two donors. The cohort comprised two young, previously healthy adult volunteers, one female and one male. The paper as a whole reports these results and caveats: The study included only a couple of mild cases, and larger cohorts that include severe cases with pre-infection samples were judged to be necessary. Contracting CD4+ clones turned up mainly in the CM and EM memory subsets, whereas EMRA was where CD8+ clones were enriched. Clones that contracted from day 15 to 85 showed balanced CD4/CD8 phenotypes, whereas a second wave of clones that expanded from day 15 to 37 leaned towards CD4+. Some responding clones were found in pre-infection memory, which suggests that pre-existing cross-reactive memory T cells took part in the SARS-CoV-2 response. Whether the second-wave clones peaking on day 37 were SARS-CoV-2 specific was not confirmed.

PBMCs were isolated by Ficoll-Paque density gradient centrifugation. There are a few counts of this clonotype. No cognate antigen has been identified for it. It has no much larger one-base neighbor in the sample; base qualities were not kept. Sequencer: Illumina NovaSeq 6000. cDNA libraries for TCRalpha and TCRbeta were prepared by 5'RACE using constant-segment primers, with sample barcodes and unique molecular identifiers added. Trizol reagent was used to extract RNA from every sample. Libraries were amplified in two PCR steps, with a second sample barcode and Illumina TruSeq adapters added in the second step. Sequencing of libraries was performed on an Illumina NovaSeq with 2 x 150 bp paired-end reads. In the paper's pipeline: The reads were demultiplexed and collapsed into UMI-guided consensus sequences using migec v1.2.7. With mixcr v2.1.11, UMI consensuses were aligned to TRA and TRB V and J templates and assembled into clonotypes. Expanded or contracted clonotypes were those called significant by both edgeR and NoisET, with noise models trained on biological replicates. edgeR calls used a false discovery rate-adjusted p below 0.01 and a log2 fold-change threshold of 1. As an exploratory analysis of dynamics, max-normalized trajectories of the 1000 most abundant clonotypes were examined by PCA with hierarchical clustering. Separately sequenced CD4+ and CD8+ repertoires were used to assign a CD4 or CD8 phenotype to each responding clone. TCRdb applied fastp at Q25 and MiXCR to the public reads, then kept only in-frame beta chains. Under each unique CDR3 protein, matching rows form one entry showing the most common genes and DNA. TCRdb's processing, not the study's, gives the V and J calls here. The sample table contains about 320,000 distinct CDR3 sequences; only one count was recorded for over 11% of them. Of the sample, 21% is held by the ten largest clones.

The cysteine opens and the phenylalanine closes a CDR3 of 14 amino acids. Of the read, only the CDR3 DNA is kept; its 42 bases are in frame from base 1. The germline V gene (reference sequence) specifies MNHEY as CDR1 and SMNVEV as CDR2. V is clipped by 6 bases and J by 0 bases, and the sequence between their germline boundaries is 6 bases long. The chain links TRBV27 with TRBJ1-6, with no D gene named confidently. The specimen was PBMCs or a T cell subset sorted from them (not recorded which). The TCR comes from a man between 18 and 29 years old who had mild COVID-19 (a few samples of this study predate the infection). The sample titles of this study are shuffled in the database, so cell type and time point are left out; the donor was told from shared clones. The nucleotide sequence reads TGTGCCAGCAGAGCCCGCTCCTATAATTCACCCCTCCACTTT. This is translated as CASRARSYNSPLHF.